Listed below are T cell receptor beta chains from one sample, sequenced in a study of cytomegalovirus exposure and HLA in healthy donors. Clones were sequenced by immunoSEQ multiplex PCR, and TCRdb holds only the in-frame ones, with some missing. Its table lists tens of thousands of clones. Sequenced input: PBMCs. These receptors all stem from a man in his fifties or sixties in good health and CMV-seropositive. Each CDR3 is given with its conserved first and last residue. D genes are given only for firm matches. A clone size is listed for some rows: how often the clone was seen (once, few, many), or a class if it is expanded.

j_call d_call v_call clone_size cdr3_aa cdr3_nt
TRBJ2-7 TRBD2 TRBV30 . CAWSELGLAGTNYEQYF TGTGCCTGGAGTGAACTGGGACTAGCGGGAACAAACTACGAGCAGTACTTC
TRBJ2-7 . TRBV9 . CASSAPSGSGDYEQYF TGTGCCAGCAGCGCACCCTCGGGGAGCGGAGACTACGAGCAGTACTTC
TRBJ2-7 TRBD2 TRBV4-2 . CASSQDFGGSYEQYF TGTGCCAGCAGCCAAGATTTTGGCGGGAGCTACGAGCAGTACTTC
TRBJ2-2 . TRBV27 . CASSLRGSTGELFF TGTGCCAGCAGTTTGAGAGGGAGCACCGGGGAGCTGTTTTTT
TRBJ2-7 . TRBV29-1 . CSVIGGALGVSYEQYF TGCAGCGTCATAGGGGGTGCTTTGGGAGTATCCTACGAGCAGTACTTC
TRBJ2-1 TRBD2 TRBV10-3 medium-sized CAISAASGHNEQFF TGTGCCATCAGTGCGGCTAGCGGCCACAATGAGCAGTTCTTC
TRBJ2-7 . TRBV4-3 . CASSQQEGSYEQYF TGCGCCAGCAGCCAACAGGAGGGCAGCTACGAGCAGTACTTC
TRBJ1-1 TRBD1 TRBV19 . CASSIAGGTEAFF TGTGCCAGTAGTATAGCAGGGGGCACTGAAGCTTTCTTT
TRBJ1-3 TRBD1 TRBV19 . CASSIGTASGNTIYF TGTGCCAGTAGTATTGGGACAGCCTCTGGAAACACCATATATTTT
TRBJ2-2 TRBD2 TRBV5-4 . CASSLGGGLAGFTGELFF TGTGCCAGCAGCTTGGGGGGGGGACTAGCGGGATTCACCGGGGAGCTGTTTTTT
TRBJ1-6 TRBD1 TRBV13 . CASSLGQGNSPLHF TGTGCCAGCAGCTTGGGACAGGGAAATTCACCCCTCCACTTT
TRBJ2-7 TRBD2 TRBV7-8 . CASSWGLAGGGYEQYF TGTGCCAGCAGCTGGGGACTAGCGGGAGGCGGGTACGAGCAGTACTTC
TRBJ2-1 TRBD2 TRBV27 . CASSLHSRESPFF TGTGCCAGCAGTTTGCACTCGCGGGAGTCACCGTTCTTC
TRBJ1-4 . TRBV6-5 . CASSYRQGQGKLFF TGTGCCAGCAGTTATCGTCAGGGGCAGGGAAAACTGTTTTTT
TRBJ2-7 TRBD1 TRBV7-9 . CASSLALTGDGSSYEQYF TGTGCCAGCAGCTTAGCGCTGACAGGGGATGGGTCTAGCTACGAGCAGTACTTC
TRBJ2-5 . TRBV29-1 . CSALDIQETQYF TGCAGCGCCTTGGACATCCAAGAGACCCAGTACTTC
TRBJ2-3 . TRBV5-4 . CASSSKQGWTQYF TGTGCCAGCAGCTCTAAACAGGGATGGACGCAGTATTTT
TRBJ2-2 . TRBV4-1 . CASSPRGGLGASGELFF TGCGCCAGCAGCCCAAGAGGGGGTCTGGGGGCTTCCGGGGAGCTGTTTTTT
TRBJ1-2 . TRBV10-1 . CASSESRTAVYGYTF TGCGCCAGCAGTGAGTCCCGGACAGCGGTCTATGGCTACACCTTC
TRBJ1-5 . TRBV30 . CAWSVAGGGNQPQHF TGTGCCTGGAGTGTAGCCGGGGGTGGCAATCAGCCCCAGCATTTT
TRBJ1-2 . TRBV4-3 . CASSQAPGPNYGYTF TGCGCCAGCAGCCAAGCCCCAGGTCCTAACTATGGCTACACCTTC
TRBJ2-1 TRBD2 TRBV9 . CASSVDPASSGKNNEQFF TGTGCCAGCAGCGTAGACCCTGCATCTAGCGGAAAGAACAATGAGCAGTTCTTC
TRBJ1-5 . TRBV10-3 . CAISDPRGNQPQHF TGTGCCATCAGTGACCCCAGGGGCAATCAGCCCCAGCATTTT
TRBJ1-1 . TRBV7-9 . CASSIGENTEAFF TGTGCCAGCAGCATCGGGGAGAACACTGAAGCTTTCTTT
TRBJ2-5 . TRBV28 . CASIASGETQYF TGTGCCAGCATCGCCTCGGGGGAGACCCAGTACTTC
TRBJ1-4 TRBD1 TRBV4-1 . CASSPFVGQGARTNEKLFF TGCGCCAGCAGCCCGTTTGTTGGACAGGGGGCAAGAACTAATGAAAAACTGTTTTTT
TRBJ1-2 . TRBV4-3 . CASSQEFSNYGYTF TGCGCCAGCAGCCAAGAGTTCTCTAACTATGGCTACACCTTC
TRBJ2-1 TRBD2 TRBV18 . CASSPRGLAGGLTYNEQFF TGTGCCAGCTCACCACGGGGACTAGCGGGAGGGCTTACGTACAATGAGCAGTTCTTC
TRBJ2-3 TRBD2 TRBV11-2 . CASSLGLAGGGGTDTQYF TGTGCCAGCAGCCTCGGACTAGCGGGAGGGGGCGGCACAGATACGCAGTATTTT
TRBJ2-3 TRBD2 TRBV13 . CASSPRTSSSTDTQYF TGTGCCAGCAGCCCTAGGACTAGCTCTAGCACAGATACGCAGTATTTT
TRBJ2-7 . TRBV5-5 . CASSPTGRYEQYF TGTGCCAGCAGCCCGACAGGTCGCTACGAGCAGTACTTC
TRBJ2-7 TRBD2 TRBV7-2 . CASSLELAGGGEQYF TGTGCCAGCAGCTTAGAACTAGCGGGAGGCGGCGAGCAGTACTTC
TRBJ2-1 . TRBV9 . CASSVGGVNNEQFF TGTGCCAGCAGCGTAGGTGGAGTGAACAATGAGCAGTTCTTC
TRBJ2-1 . TRBV15 . CATSRVLVASGVDNEQFF TGTGCCACCAGCAGAGTACTAGTGGCAAGTGGGGTGGACAATGAGCAGTTCTTC
TRBJ2-1 TRBD2 TRBV10-3 . CATTTSGRAGGGEQFF TGTGCCACGACTACTAGCGGGAGGGCCGGGGGGGGTGAGCAGTTCTTC
TRBJ1-2 . TRBV5-4 . CASSLEAGLTDYGYTF TGTGCCAGCAGCTTGGAGGCAGGGCTTACGGACTATGGCTACACCTTC
TRBJ1-2 . TRBV30 . CAWSPGVGYTF TGTGCCTGGAGTCCGGGAGTTGGCTACACCTTC
TRBJ1-1 . TRBV28 . CASMAGDGTEAFF TGTGCCAGCATGGCAGGGGATGGCACTGAAGCTTTCTTT
TRBJ1-2 . TRBV7-2 . CASSLERRANYGYTF TGTGCCAGCAGCTTAGAACGGCGGGCTAACTATGGCTACACCTTC
TRBJ1-2 . TRBV6-5 . CASSYSMWGQNYGYTF TGTGCCAGCAGTTACTCGATGTGGGGGCAGAACTATGGCTACACCTTC
TRBJ2-2 . TRBV6-5 . CASSPGQNTGELFF TGTGCCAGCAGCCCCGGACAGAACACCGGGGAGCTGTTTTTT
TRBJ1-3 . TRBV18 . CASSPLTRNTIYF TGTGCCAGCTCACCCTTGACACGAAACACCATATATTTT
TRBJ2-1 . TRBV6-5 . CASSYSYSGNEQFF TGTGCCAGCAGTTACTCCTACAGTGGCAATGAGCAGTTCTTC